A selection of T cell receptor beta chains follows, all from one sample in a study of T-cell memory formation after mild COVID-19. One entry per CDR3 protein results from TCRdb running MiXCR on the 5' RACE reads. The table includes tens of thousands of distinct CDR3 sequences, approximately 25% detected once. The specimen was PBMCs or a T cell subset sorted from them (not recorded which). The origin of the receptors is a man aged 18 to 29 who had mild COVID-19 (a few samples of this study predate the infection). Cell type and time point are not known. Each CDR3 is given with its conserved first and last residue. A D gene is named only where the DNA matches it firmly. Size is stated for part of the rows, as once, few or many counts, or as a class when the clone is expanded.

TRBV20-1,.,TRBJ2-3,few,TGCAGTGCTCCCACAACCTACCTGACAGATACGCAGTATTTT,CSAPTTYLTDTQYF
TRBV7-9,.,TRBJ1-1,few,TGTGCCAGCGCCCCATGGAATGGGGGGACTGAAGCTTTCTTT,CASAPWNGGTEAFF
TRBV5-1,.,TRBJ2-1,few,TGCGCCAGCAGCTTGGAGGGGGATTACAATGAGCAGTTCTTC,CASSLEGDYNEQFF
TRBV14,TRBD2,TRBJ2-5,.,TGTGCCAGCAGCCACCCCGGACTAGCGGGGGCCCAAGAGACCCAGTACTTC,CASSHPGLAGAQETQYF
TRBV29-1,TRBD1,TRBJ2-7,.,TGCAGCTTGCGGACAGGATTAGGGGGTTGGGAGCAGTACTTC,CSLRTGLGGWEQYF
TRBV4-3,.,TRBJ1-6,few,TGCGCCAGCAGCCAAGATCTAATATGGGGCTCCTATAATTCACCCCTCCACTTT,CASSQDLIWGSYNSPLHF
TRBV12-3/TRBV12-4,.,TRBJ1-2,.,TGTGCCAGCACCCTCCAGACCGGGGTTAACTATGGCTACACCTTC,CASTLQTGVNYGYTF
TRBV29-1,TRBD1,TRBJ2-1,few,TGCAGCGTTGAACAATTGAGGACAGGGGTCAATGAGCAGTTCTTC,CSVEQLRTGVNEQFF
TRBV6-2/TRBV6-3,.,TRBJ2-6,few,TGTGCCAGCAGTACCAGGAGCTCTGGGGCCAACGTCCTGACTTTC,CASSTRSSGANVLTF
TRBV29-1,.,TRBJ2-5,few,TGCAGCGTTGAAGAGGGCGGGTCGGGAGAGACCCAGTACTTC,CSVEEGGSGETQYF
TRBV20-1,.,TRBJ2-1,.,TGCAGTGCTAGAGTCCGCGGCTCCTACAATGAGCAGTTCTTC,CSARVRGSYNEQFF
TRBV12-3/TRBV12-4,.,TRBJ1-3,.,TGTGCCAGCAGGGCTGGAAACACCATATATTTT,CASRAGNTIYF
TRBV2,.,TRBJ2-5,.,TGTGCCAGCATTGTCCACGGCGGGGCCTTCCAAGAGACCCAGTACTTC,CASIVHGGAFQETQYF
TRBV5-1,.,TRBJ2-7,.,TGCGCCAGCAGCTTGTTGGGACTCACCTACGAGCAGTACTTC,CASSLLGLTYEQYF
TRBV12-3/TRBV12-4,.,TRBJ1-3,.,TGTGCCAGCACGGGTAGTGGAAACACCATATATTTT,CASTGSGNTIYF
TRBV4-3,.,TRBJ2-3,few,TGCGCCAGCAGCCAAGATGGGGGAGGACTCACAGATACGCAGTATTTT,CASSQDGGGLTDTQYF
TRBV29-1,.,TRBJ1-4,.,TGCAGCGTTGATGAGGGAAAACTGTTTTTT,CSVDEGKLFF
TRBV29-1,.,TRBJ2-1,few,TGCAGCGTTGGCGGGCAGCCGTACACCGCCAAGCGCAATGAGCAGTTCTTC,CSVGGQPYTAKRNEQFF
TRBV28,.,TRBJ1-6,.,TGTGCCAGCAGCCCAGAGCCCGGGGGAGCTTCACCCCTCCACTTT,CASSPEPGGASPLHF
TRBV5-1,.,TRBJ1-1,.,TGCGCCAGCAGCCCGGGTGGGGGCCGGCTCCTGAACACTGAAGCTTTCTTT,CASSPGGGRLLNTEAFF
TRBV29-1,.,TRBJ2-1,few,TGCAGCGTTTCGAGGGGGGGCCGGAATGAGCAGTTCTTC,CSVSRGGRNEQFF
TRBV7-6,TRBD1,TRBJ1-1,many,TGTGCCAGCAGCGCCAACCAGGGGGCTGAAGCTTTCTTT,CASSANQGAEAFF
TRBV15,.,TRBJ2-3,.,TGTGCCACCAGCAGAGAGAGGATAGCGCGGTCAGATACGCAGTATTTT,CATSRERIARSDTQYF
TRBV4-2,.,TRBJ2-1,few,TGTGCCAGCAGCCAAGATCAAGGCAATGAGCAGTTCTTC,CASSQDQGNEQFF
TRBV6-5,.,TRBJ2-3,.,TGTGCCAGCTCCCCGGAGGGGGATACGCAGTATTTT,CASSPEGDTQYF
TRBV28,.,TRBJ1-1,.,TGTGCCAGCAGTTTCCCCTTGAACACTGAAGCTTTCTTT,CASSFPLNTEAFF
TRBV4-2,TRBD2,TRBJ2-3,few,TGTGCCAGCAGCCAAGTACTAGCGGGGGTGGGAGATACGCAGTATTTT,CASSQVLAGVGDTQYF
TRBV20-1,.,TRBJ2-1,.,TGCAGTGCTAGTCGCGAGCGGGTTGGCAATGAGCAGTTCTTC,CSASRERVGNEQFF
TRBV19,.,TRBJ1-2,few,TGTGCCAGTAGTCCACGGGGACCCCCAGGCTACACCTTC,CASSPRGPPGYTF
TRBV29-1,.,TRBJ1-2,.,TGCAGCGGGCGGGCCGAGGATAACTATGGCTACACCTTC,CSGRAEDNYGYTF
TRBV6-4,TRBD1,TRBJ1-5,few,TGTGCCAGCAGTGAAGGGACAGGGGGCAATCAGCCCCAGCATTTT,CASSEGTGGNQPQHF
TRBV6-1,.,TRBJ2-3,few,TGTGCCAGTCCCCCCGCCAGAAGGTCTAGCACAGATACGCAGTATTTT,CASPPARRSSTDTQYF
TRBV20-1,.,TRBJ2-1,.,TGCAGTGCGAGGGACTGGGATGAGCAGTTCTTC,CSARDWDEQFF
TRBV4-1,.,TRBJ1-1,few,TGCGCCAGCAGCCTCTCAGGCCATAACACTGAAGCTTTCTTT,CASSLSGHNTEAFF
TRBV7-6,TRBD1,TRBJ1-3,few,TGTGCCAGCAGCTCCCGCACAGGGGGTTTTGCAGGAAACACCATATATTTT,CASSSRTGGFAGNTIYF
TRBV7-2,.,TRBJ2-3,.,TGTGCCAGCAGCCCACCCACAGATACGCAGTATTTT,CASSPPTDTQYF
TRBV11-2,.,TRBJ1-5,few,TGTGCCAGCAGCCTTAATAGCAATCAGCCCCAGCATTTT,CASSLNSNQPQHF
TRBV6-5,.,TRBJ1-1,.,TGTGCCAGCAGTTACTCGGAGGGCCTGAACACTGAAGCTTTCTTT,CASSYSEGLNTEAFF
TRBV11-2,.,TRBJ2-5,few,TGTGCCAGCAGCACCGGGACGGTCTCGGAAGAGACCCAGTACTTC,CASSTGTVSEETQYF
TRBV29-1,.,TRBJ2-1,few,TGCAGCGTGGGACCAGGGGTTCCCTACAATGAGCAGTTCTTC,CSVGPGVPYNEQFF
TRBV7-9,TRBD1,TRBJ2-7,.,TGTGCCAGCAGCCCACCGACAGGGTACGAGCAGTACTTC,CASSPPTGYEQYF
TRBV5-1,TRBD1,TRBJ2-7,.,TGCGCCAGCAGCTTGGGCACAGGGGACGGATACGAGCAGTACTTC,CASSLGTGDGYEQYF
TRBV12-3/TRBV12-4,TRBD2,TRBJ2-5,few,TGTGCCAGCAGTCTTCCTATAAAGCGGGGGACAAGAGTCCAGTACTTC,CASSLPIKRGTRVQYF
TRBV15,.,TRBJ2-5,few,TGTGCCACCAGCAGAGATCCAGGAGGAGAAAAGGGAGAGACCCAGTACTTC,CATSRDPGGEKGETQYF
TRBV6-1,.,TRBJ2-1,.,TGTGCCAGCAAAAAGGGGTCAGTCGATGAGCAGTTCTTC,CASKKGSVDEQFF